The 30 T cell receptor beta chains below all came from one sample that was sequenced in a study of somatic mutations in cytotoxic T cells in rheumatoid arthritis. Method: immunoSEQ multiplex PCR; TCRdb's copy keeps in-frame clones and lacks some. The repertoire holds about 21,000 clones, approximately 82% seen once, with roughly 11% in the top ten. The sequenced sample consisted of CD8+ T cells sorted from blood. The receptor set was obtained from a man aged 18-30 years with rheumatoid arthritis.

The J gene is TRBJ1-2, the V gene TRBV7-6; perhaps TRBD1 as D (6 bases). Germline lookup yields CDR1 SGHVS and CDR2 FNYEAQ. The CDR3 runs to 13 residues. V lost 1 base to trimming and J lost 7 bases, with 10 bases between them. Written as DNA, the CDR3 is TGTGCCAGCAGCTTAGAGGGGGATGGTGGCTACACCTTC. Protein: CASSLEGDGGYTF.

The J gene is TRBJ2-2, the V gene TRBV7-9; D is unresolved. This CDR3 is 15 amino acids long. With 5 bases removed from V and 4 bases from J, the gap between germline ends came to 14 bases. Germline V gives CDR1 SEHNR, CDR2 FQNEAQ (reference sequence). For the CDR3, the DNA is TGTGCCAGCAGCCCCGTGGGGTGGGGCACCGGGGAGCTGTTTTTT. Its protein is CASSPVGWGTGELFF.

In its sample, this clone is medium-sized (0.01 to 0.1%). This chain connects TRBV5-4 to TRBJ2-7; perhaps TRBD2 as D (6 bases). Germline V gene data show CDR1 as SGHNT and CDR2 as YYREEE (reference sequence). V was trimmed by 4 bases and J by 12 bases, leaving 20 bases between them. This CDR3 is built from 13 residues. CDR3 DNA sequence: TGTGCCAGCAGCAGACCGGGATGGGGGGTTGTGTACTTC. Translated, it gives CASSRPGWGVVYF.

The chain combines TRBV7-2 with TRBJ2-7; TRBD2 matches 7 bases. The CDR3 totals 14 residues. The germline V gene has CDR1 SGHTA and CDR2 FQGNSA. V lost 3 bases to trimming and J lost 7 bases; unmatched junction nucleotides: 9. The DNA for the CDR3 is TGTGCCAGCAGCTTCGGCGGGGGTCGTTATGAGCAGTACTTC. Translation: CASSFGGGRYEQYF. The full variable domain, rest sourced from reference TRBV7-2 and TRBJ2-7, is GAGVSQSPSNKVTEKGKDVELRCDPISGHTALYWYRQSLGQGLEFLIYFQGNSAPDKSGLPSDRFSAERTGGSVSTLTIQRTQQEDSAVYLCASSFGGGRYEQYFGPGTRLTVT.

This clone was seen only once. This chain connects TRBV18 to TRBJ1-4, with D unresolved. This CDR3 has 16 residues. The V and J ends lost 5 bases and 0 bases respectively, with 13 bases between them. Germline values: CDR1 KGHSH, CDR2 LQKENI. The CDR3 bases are TGTGCCAGCTCATCGGCCGAAGTAGCAACTAATGAAAAACTGTTTTTT. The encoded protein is CASSSAEVATNEKLFF.

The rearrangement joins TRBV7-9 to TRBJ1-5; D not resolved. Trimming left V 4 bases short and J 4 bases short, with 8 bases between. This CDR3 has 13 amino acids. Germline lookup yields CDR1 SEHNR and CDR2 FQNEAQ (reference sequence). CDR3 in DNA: TGTGCCAGCAGCTGGGGATTTAATCAGCCCCAGCATTTT. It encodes CASSWGFNQPQHF.

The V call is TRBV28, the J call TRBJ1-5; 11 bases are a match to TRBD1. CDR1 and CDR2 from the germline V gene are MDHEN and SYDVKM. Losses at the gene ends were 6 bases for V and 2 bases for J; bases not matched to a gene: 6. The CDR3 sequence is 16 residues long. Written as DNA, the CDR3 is TGTGCCAGCAGCCCGCGGACAGGGGGCGGCAATCAGCCCCAGCATTTT. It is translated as CASSPRTGGGNQPQHF.

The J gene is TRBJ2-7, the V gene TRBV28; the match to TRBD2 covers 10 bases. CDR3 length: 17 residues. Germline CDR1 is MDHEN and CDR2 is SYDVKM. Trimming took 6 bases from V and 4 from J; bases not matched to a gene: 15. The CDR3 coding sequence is TGTGCCAGCAGGGGGGGACCACAGCGGGGGGGCCGGTACGAGCAGTACTTC. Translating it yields CASRGGPQRGGRYEQYF. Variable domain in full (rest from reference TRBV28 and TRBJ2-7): DVKVTQSSRYLVKRTGEKVFLECVQDMDHENMFWYRQDPGLGLRLIYFSYDVKMKEKGDIPEGYSVSREKKERFSLILESASTNQTSMYLCASRGGPQRGGRYEQYFGPGTRLTVT.

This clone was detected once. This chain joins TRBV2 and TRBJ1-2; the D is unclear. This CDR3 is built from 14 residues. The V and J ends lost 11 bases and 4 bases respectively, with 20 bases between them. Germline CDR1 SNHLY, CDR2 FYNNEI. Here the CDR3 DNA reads TGTGCCCACCTTTCGGAGCAGAACCCCTATGGCTACACCTTC. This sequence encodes CAHLSEQNPYGYTF. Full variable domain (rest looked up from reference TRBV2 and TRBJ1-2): EPEVTQTPSHQVTQMGQEVILRCVPISNHLYFYWYRQILGQKVEFLVSFYNNEISEKSEIFDDQFSVERPDGSNFTLKIRSTKLEDSAMYFCAHLSEQNPYGYTFGSGTRLTVV.

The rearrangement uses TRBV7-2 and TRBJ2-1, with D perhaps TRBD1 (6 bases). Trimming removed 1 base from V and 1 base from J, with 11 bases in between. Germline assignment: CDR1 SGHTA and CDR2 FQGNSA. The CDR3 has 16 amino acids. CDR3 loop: CASSLVDSRSYNEQFF. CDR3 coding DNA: TGTGCCAGCAGCTTAGTGGACAGTAGGTCCTACAATGAGCAGTTCTTC.

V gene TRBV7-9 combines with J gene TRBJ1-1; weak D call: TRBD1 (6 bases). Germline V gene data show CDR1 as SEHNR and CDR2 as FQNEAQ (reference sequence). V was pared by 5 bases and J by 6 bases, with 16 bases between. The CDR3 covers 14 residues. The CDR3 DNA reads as TGTGCCAGCAGCCCCAACCCCGGGGGGCCTGAAGCTTTCTTT. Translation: CASSPNPGGPEAFF.

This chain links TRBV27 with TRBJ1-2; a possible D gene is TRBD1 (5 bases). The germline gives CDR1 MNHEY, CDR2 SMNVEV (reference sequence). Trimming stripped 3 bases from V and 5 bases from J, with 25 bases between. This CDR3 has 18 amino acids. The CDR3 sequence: CASSLSGRESSLLYGYTF. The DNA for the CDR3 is TGTGCCAGCAGTTTGTCGGGCAGGGAGAGTAGTTTACTATATGGCTACACCTTC.

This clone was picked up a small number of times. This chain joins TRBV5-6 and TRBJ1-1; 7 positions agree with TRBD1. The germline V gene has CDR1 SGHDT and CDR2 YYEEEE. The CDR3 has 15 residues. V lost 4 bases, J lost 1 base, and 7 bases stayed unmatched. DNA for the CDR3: TGTGCCAGCAGCGTGCCCGGGACAGAGAACACTGAAGCTTTCTTT. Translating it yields CASSVPGTENTEAFF.

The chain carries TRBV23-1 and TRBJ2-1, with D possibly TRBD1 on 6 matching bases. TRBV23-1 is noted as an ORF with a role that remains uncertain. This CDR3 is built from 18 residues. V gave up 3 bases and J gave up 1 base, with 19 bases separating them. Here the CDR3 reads CASSHPPDSYYSYNEQFF. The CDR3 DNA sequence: TGCGCCAGCAGTCATCCCCCGGACAGTTACTATTCCTACAATGAGCAGTTCTTC.

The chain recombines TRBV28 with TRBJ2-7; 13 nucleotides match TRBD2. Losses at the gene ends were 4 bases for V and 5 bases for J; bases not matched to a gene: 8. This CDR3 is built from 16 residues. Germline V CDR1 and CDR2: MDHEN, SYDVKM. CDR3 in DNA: TGTGCCAGCAGTTCTCCCGGGACTAGCGGGGCCCACGAGCAGTACTTC. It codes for CASSSPGTSGAHEQYF.

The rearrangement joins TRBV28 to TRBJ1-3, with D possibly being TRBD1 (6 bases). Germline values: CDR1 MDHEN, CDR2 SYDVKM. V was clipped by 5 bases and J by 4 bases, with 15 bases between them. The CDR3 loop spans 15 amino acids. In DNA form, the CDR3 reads TGTGCCAGCAGTCATTGGGGGGCAGCCGGAAACACCATATATTTT. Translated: CASSHWGAAGNTIYF.

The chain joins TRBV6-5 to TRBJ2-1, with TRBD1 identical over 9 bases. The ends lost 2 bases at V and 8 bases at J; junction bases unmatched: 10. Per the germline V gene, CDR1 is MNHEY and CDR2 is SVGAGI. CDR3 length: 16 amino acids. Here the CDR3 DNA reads TGTGCCAGCAGTTACCGGGACAGGGTAATTTGGGATGAGCAGTTCTTC. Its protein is CASSYRDRVIWDEQFF.

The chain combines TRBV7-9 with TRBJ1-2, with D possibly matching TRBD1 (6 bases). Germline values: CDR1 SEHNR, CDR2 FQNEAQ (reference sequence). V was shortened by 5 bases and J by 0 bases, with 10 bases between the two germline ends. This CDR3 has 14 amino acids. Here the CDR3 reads CASSGGTSNYGYTF. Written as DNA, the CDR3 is TGTGCCAGCAGCGGCGGGACATCTAACTATGGCTACACCTTC.

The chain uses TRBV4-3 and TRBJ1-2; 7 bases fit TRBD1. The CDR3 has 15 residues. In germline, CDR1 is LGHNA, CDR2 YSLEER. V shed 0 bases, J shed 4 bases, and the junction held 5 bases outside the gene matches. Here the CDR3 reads CASSQDRGASYGYTF. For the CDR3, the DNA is TGCGCCAGCAGCCAAGACAGGGGGGCCTCCTATGGCTACACCTTC.

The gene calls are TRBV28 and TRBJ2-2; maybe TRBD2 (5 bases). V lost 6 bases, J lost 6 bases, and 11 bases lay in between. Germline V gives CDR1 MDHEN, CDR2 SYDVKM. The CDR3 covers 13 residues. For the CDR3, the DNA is TGTGCCAGCAGACTAGGGTCGGCCGGGGAGCTGTTTTTT. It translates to CASRLGSAGELFF.

The CDR3 loop reads CASSQISRGYEQYF. As DNA, the CDR3 is TGCGCCAGCAGCCAAATAAGCAGGGGCTACGAGCAGTACTTC. The chain has TRBV4-3 and TRBJ2-7, with D possibly TRBD1 on 6 matching bases. The CDR3 extends over 14 amino acids. Germline V CDR1 and CDR2: LGHNA, YSLEER. Trimming took off 2 bases at V and 3 bases at J, with 11 bases between the two ends.

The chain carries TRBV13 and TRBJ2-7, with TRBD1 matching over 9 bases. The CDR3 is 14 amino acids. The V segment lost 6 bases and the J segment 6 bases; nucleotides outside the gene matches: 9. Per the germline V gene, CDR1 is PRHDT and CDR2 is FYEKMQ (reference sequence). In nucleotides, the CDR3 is TGTGCCAGCAGACCACAGGGGGCGCCTGCCGAGCAGTACTTC. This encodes CASRPQGAPAEQYF.

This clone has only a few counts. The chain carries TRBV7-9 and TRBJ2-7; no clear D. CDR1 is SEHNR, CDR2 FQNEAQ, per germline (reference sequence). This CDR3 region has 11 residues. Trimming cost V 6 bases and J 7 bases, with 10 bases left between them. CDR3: CASSFRQEQYF. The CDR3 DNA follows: TGTGCCAGCAGTTTTCGCCAGGAGCAGTACTTC.

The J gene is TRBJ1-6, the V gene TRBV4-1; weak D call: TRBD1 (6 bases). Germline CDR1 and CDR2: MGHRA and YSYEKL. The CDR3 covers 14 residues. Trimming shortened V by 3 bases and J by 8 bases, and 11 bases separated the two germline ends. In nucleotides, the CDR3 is TGCGCCAGCAGCCAGTCGACAGGTTATTCACCCCTCCACTTT. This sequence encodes CASSQSTGYSPLHF.

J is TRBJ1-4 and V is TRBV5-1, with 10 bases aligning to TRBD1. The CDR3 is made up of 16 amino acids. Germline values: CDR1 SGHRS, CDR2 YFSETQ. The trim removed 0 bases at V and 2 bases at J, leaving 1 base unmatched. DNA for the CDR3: TGCGCCAGCAGCTTGGGGACAGGGGGGACTAATGAAAAACTGTTTTTT. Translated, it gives CASSLGTGGTNEKLFF.

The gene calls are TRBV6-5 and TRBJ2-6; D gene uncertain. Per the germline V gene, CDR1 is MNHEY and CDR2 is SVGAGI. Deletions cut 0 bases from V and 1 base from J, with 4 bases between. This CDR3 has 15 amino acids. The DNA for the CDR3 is TGTGCCAGCAGTTACTCCCCGTCTGGGGCCAACGTCCTGACTTTC. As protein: CASSYSPSGANVLTF.

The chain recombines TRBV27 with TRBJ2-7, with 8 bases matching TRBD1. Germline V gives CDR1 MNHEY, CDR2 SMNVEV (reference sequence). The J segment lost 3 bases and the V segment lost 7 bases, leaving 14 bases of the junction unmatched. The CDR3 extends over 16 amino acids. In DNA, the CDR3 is TGTGCCAGCAAACCCGGTTGGACAGGGAATTTCTACGAGCAGTACTTC. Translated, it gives CASKPGWTGNFYEQYF.

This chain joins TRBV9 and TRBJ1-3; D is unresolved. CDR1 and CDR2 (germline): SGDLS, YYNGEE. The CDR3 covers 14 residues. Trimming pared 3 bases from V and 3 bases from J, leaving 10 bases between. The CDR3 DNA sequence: TGTGCCAGCAGCGATAGGACGGTTGGAAACACCATATATTTT. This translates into CASSDRTVGNTIYF.

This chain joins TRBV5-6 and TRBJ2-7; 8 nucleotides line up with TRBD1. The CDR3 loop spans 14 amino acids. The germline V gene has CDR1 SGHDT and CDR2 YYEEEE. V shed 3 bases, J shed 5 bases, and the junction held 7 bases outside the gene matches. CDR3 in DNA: TGTGCCAGCAGCTGGGGGACAGGTTTCGACGAGCAGTACTTC. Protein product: CASSWGTGFDEQYF.

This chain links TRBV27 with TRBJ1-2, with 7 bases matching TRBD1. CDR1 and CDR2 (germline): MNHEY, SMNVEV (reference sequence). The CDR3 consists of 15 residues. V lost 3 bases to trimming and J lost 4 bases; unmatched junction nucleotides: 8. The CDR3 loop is CASSFRRGPFYGYTF. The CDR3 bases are TGTGCCAGCAGTTTCCGTAGGGGGCCTTTCTATGGCTACACCTTC.